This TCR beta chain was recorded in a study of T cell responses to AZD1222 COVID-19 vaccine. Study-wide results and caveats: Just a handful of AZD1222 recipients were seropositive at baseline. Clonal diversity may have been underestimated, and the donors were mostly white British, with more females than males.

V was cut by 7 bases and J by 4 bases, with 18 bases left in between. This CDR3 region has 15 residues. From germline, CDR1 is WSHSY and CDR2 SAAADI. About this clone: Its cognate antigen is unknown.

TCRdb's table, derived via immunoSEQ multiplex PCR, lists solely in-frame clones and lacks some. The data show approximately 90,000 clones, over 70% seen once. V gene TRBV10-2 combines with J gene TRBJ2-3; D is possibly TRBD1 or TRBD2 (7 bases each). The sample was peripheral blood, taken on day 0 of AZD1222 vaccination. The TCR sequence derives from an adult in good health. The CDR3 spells CASKGGGSHPDTQYF. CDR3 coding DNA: TGCGCCAGCAAAGGGGGCGGGAGTCATCCAGATACGCAGTATTTT.